The 20 T cell receptor beta chains in this list originate from one sample, sequenced in a study of OX40 agonist ivuxolimab in advanced cancers. Sequencing was performed with immunoSEQ multiplex PCR; in TCRdb, only in-frame clones are kept and a portion is missing. The data show 80,000 to 85,000 clones, about 86% seen once. The sample was CD4+ or CD8+ T cells sorted from blood, taken in a trial of the OX40 agonist ivuxolimab. The receptors here all came from an adult with an advanced solid tumor such as melanoma, head and neck, liver or kidney cancer.

A few counts support this clone. V is TRBV6-1 and J is TRBJ2-2; D is undetermined. The V end lost 2 bases, the J end lost 4 bases, and 11 bases lay between the germline ends. Per germline, CDR1 MNHNS and CDR2 SASEGT. The CDR3 contains 15 residues. The CDR3 here is CASSERGFRTGELFF. The CDR3 DNA sequence: TGTGCCAGCAGTGAACGAGGTTTTCGCACCGGGGAGCTGTTTTTT.

The chain links TRBV27 to TRBJ1-6; no clear D. The V gene's germline CDR1 is MNHEY and CDR2 SMNVEV (reference sequence). The CDR3 spans 13 residues. Trimming shortened V by 7 bases and J by 9 bases, and 13 bases separated the two germline ends. CDR3 DNA: TGTGCCAGCAATCACGACTATGGTTCACCCCTCCACTTT. Its translation: CASNHDYGSPLHF.

This clone came up once. The chain is built from TRBV7-9 and TRBJ1-1; no firm D call. The germline CDR1 and CDR2 sequences are SEHNR and FQNEAQ (reference sequence). The CDR3 has 15 residues. V lost 3 bases and J lost 1, with 12 bases in between. The CDR3 sequence: CASSFLLTRNTEAFF. The CDR3 DNA reads as TGTGCCAGCAGCTTCCTATTGACACGGAACACTGAAGCTTTCTTT. The complete variable domain, with remaining parts taken from reference TRBV7-9 and TRBJ1-1, reads DTGVSQNPRHKITKRGQNVTFRCDPISEHNRLYWYRQTLGQGPEFLTYFQNEAQLEKSRLLSDRFSAERPKGSFSTLEIQRTEQGDSAMYLCASSFLLTRNTEAFFGQGTRLTVV.

The chain links TRBV6-6 to TRBJ2-7; no firm D call. The V and J ends lost 1 base and 3 bases respectively, with 7 bases between them. The CDR3 consists of 13 residues. CDR1 is MNHNY and CDR2 is SVGAGI in the germline V gene (reference sequence). CDR3 residues: CASSYWTDYEQYF. For the CDR3, the DNA is TGTGCCAGCAGTTACTGGACCGACTACGAGCAGTACTTC.

This chain connects TRBV6-6 to TRBJ1-5; D is undetermined. The CDR3 extends over 12 amino acids. Germline CDR1 reads MNHNY; CDR2 reads SVGAGI (reference sequence). Trimming shortened V by 4 bases and J by 6 bases, and 7 bases separated the two germline ends. CDR3: CASSSSGQPQHF. The CDR3 DNA is TGTGCCAGCAGTTCCTCGGGTCAGCCCCAGCATTTT.

This chain links TRBV4-1 with TRBJ2-5, with TRBD2 matching 15 bases. The J call may be mistaken, given a closer DNA end match to TRBJ2-7. Germline V gene sequence: CDR1 MGHRA, CDR2 YSYEKL. CDR3 size: 18 residues. In nucleotides, the CDR3 is TGCGCCAGCAGCCCCGGACTAGCGGGGGGGCCGTTCAGCTACGAGCAGTACTTC. Its translation: CASSPGLAGGPFSYEQYF.

V gene TRBV7-3 combines with J gene TRBJ2-1, with no clear D. This CDR3 region has 13 residues. Trimming took 5 bases from V and 5 from J, leaving 10 bases between them. The germline gives CDR1 SGHTA, CDR2 FQGTGA. CDR3 sequence: CASSPLQDNEQFF. In DNA, the CDR3 is TGTGCCAGCAGCCCGTTACAAGACAATGAGCAGTTCTTC.

The gene calls are TRBV6-1 and TRBJ2-5, with unresolved D. Trimming removed 6 bases at V and 5 bases at J, with 7 bases between. From germline, CDR1 is MNHNS and CDR2 SASEGT. CDR3 size: 11 residues. Here the CDR3 DNA reads TGTGCCAGCAGCACCGGGGAGACCCAGTACTTC. The encoded protein is CASSTGETQYF.

V and J are TRBV6-1 and TRBJ2-1; TRBD2 matches at 11 bases. The V segment lost 7 bases and the J segment 3 bases; nucleotides outside the gene matches: 5. CDR3 length: 15 residues. From germline, CDR1 is MNHNS and CDR2 SASEGT. For the CDR3, the DNA is TGTGCCAGCATTAGCGGGAGGGGGCTCTACAATGAGCAGTTCTTC. As protein: CASISGRGLYNEQFF.

The chain is built from TRBV4-1 and TRBJ1-1, with 8 bases aligning to TRBD1. CDR1 and CDR2 (germline): MGHRA, YSYEKL. With V trimmed by 6 bases and J by 0 bases, 9 bases remained unmatched. The CDR3 runs to 16 residues. In nucleotides, the CDR3 is TGCGCCAGCAGTCAAAAGCCAGGGGGCCTGAACACTGAAGCTTTCTTT. It codes for CASSQKPGGLNTEAFF.

A word on this clone: A read error may produce the germline difference seen at one junction end. This chain links TRBV9 with TRBJ1-1; no reliable D call. The CDR3 runs to 15 residues. Germline CDR1 and CDR2: SGDLS and YYNGEE. As DNA, the CDR3 is TGTGCCAGCGGCGTAGGTGGCAATTCGAACACTGAAGCTTTCTTT. It specifies CASGVGGNSNTEAFF. Full variable domain (outside the CDR3, taken from reference TRBV9 and TRBJ1-1): DSGVTQTPKHLITATGQRVTLRCSPRSGDLSVYWYQQSLDQGLQFLIQYYNGEERAKGNILERFSAQQFPDLHSELNLSSLELGDSALYFCASGVGGNSNTEAFFGQGTRLTVV.

The CDR3 sequence: CASSFSANYGYTF. CDR3 nucleotides: TGTGCCAGCAGCTTCTCAGCTAACTATGGCTACACCTTC. The V call is TRBV7-9, the J call TRBJ1-2; D not certain. Trimming left V 3 bases short and J 0 bases short, with 5 bases between. CDR3 length equals 13 residues. Germline loops: CDR1 SEHNR, CDR2 FQNEAQ (reference sequence).

The chain couples TRBV10-3 to TRBJ1-2; D gene ambiguous. CDR3 length: 13 residues. Per the germline V gene, CDR1 is ENHRY and CDR2 is SYGVKD. The ends were cut back, 4 bases at V and 8 bases at J, with 14 bases in the middle. As DNA, the CDR3 is TGTGCCATCAGTGGAGCGGGGTCGGGGGGCTACACCTTC. As protein: CAISGAGSGGYTF.

This sequence joins TRBV2 and TRBJ1-5, with D uncertain. The length of the CDR3 is 14 residues. Germline V gene lookup returns CDR1 SNHLY and CDR2 FYNNEI. The V end was cut by 4 bases, the J end by 3 bases, with 10 bases between. The CDR3 sequence is CASSARPINQPQHF. CDR3 in DNA: TGTGCCAGCAGTGCGCGGCCGATCAATCAGCCCCAGCATTTT.

The V and J genes are TRBV10-3 and TRBJ2-3; no clear D gene. The CDR3 has 11 residues. V was pared by 11 bases and J by 2 bases, with 8 bases between. Per germline, CDR1 ENHRY and CDR2 SYGVKD. The DNA for the CDR3 is TGTGCCCTCGGAGCCACAGATACGCAGTATTTT. It yields the protein CALGATDTQYF.

This chain uses TRBV4-2 with TRBJ1-4; possibly TRBD1 for D (5 bases). The CDR3 has 17 amino acids. CDR1 is LGHNA and CDR2 is YNFKEQ in the germline V gene. V dropped 5 bases and J dropped 1 base, with 17 bases sitting between them. The CDR3 spells CASSLAQGSGTNEKLFF. The CDR3 DNA is TGTGCCAGCAGCTTGGCCCAGGGATCGGGAACTAATGAAAAACTGTTTTTT.

The chain carries TRBV7-5 and TRBJ2-6; TRBD2, the table's D call, lacks a check against the DNA. TRBV7-5 is assigned pseudogene status. The CDR3 spans 19 residues. Here the CDR3 DNA reads TGTGCCAGAAGCCTAGCAGTGGGGAGCCCCCAATCTGGGGCCAACGTCCTGACTTTC. This gives the protein CARSLAVGSPQSGANVLTF.

The chain carries TRBV6-6 and TRBJ1-5; D remains unclear. Germline values: CDR1 MNHNY, CDR2 SVGAGI (reference sequence). Trimming removed 8 bases from V and 5 bases from J, with 13 bases in between. There are 13 residues in the CDR3. DNA for the CDR3: TGTGCCAGCCGGGTGGGTGGATATCAGCCCCAGCATTTT. It translates to CASRVGGYQPQHF.

This clone was detected once. The CDR3 protein is CASSYTGTKGGYTF. For the CDR3, the DNA is TGTGCCAGCAGTTACACCGGGACAAAGGGTGGCTACACCTTC. The chain employs TRBV6-5 and TRBJ1-2, with D tentatively TRBD1 (6 bases). Trimming pared 2 bases from V and 7 bases from J, leaving 14 bases between. Germline values: CDR1 MNHEY, CDR2 SVGAGI. CDR3 length: 14 residues.

V gene TRBV7-9 combines with J gene TRBJ2-5; possible D gene TRBD2, 5 bases. The DNA end lines up better with TRBJ2-7; the J call may be wrong. CDR3 size: 15 residues. Germline lookup yields CDR1 SEHNR and CDR2 FQNEAQ (reference sequence). CDR3 residues: CASSPNNRGTHEQYF. For the CDR3, the DNA is TGTGCCAGCAGCCCCAATAATCGGGGTACCCACGAGCAGTACTTC.